The source of this T cell receptor (beta chain) is a study of cytomegalovirus exposure and HLA in healthy donors. The PCR was carried out with 60 Vbeta primers and 13 Jbeta primers. Sequenced by immunoSEQ multiplex PCR; TCRdb stores in-frame clones only, minus some. Among 120,000 to 150,000 clones, around 76% were seen once, and the ten largest hold 2.8%. About this clone: Antigen unknown.

Study results and limitations: Listed as cytomegalovirus-associated were 150 to 200 TCR beta chains. CMV serostatus alone was available as immune exposure information. Earlier analysis found most TCR beta V segments productive about 87% or about 30% of the time.

V shed 7 bases, J shed 7 bases, and the junction held 9 bases outside the gene matches. This CDR3 has 15 residues. CDR1 and CDR2 (germline): MNHEY, SMNVEV (reference sequence). Specimen: PBMCs. The V gene is TRBV27, the J gene TRBJ2-1, with 11 positions matching TRBD2. This receptor was obtained from a male donor in good health and CMV-seronegative. CDR3 amino acids: CASNKLAGDKNEQFF. CDR3 nucleotides: TGTGCCAGCAATAAACTAGCGGGAGACAAAAATGAGCAGTTCTTC.